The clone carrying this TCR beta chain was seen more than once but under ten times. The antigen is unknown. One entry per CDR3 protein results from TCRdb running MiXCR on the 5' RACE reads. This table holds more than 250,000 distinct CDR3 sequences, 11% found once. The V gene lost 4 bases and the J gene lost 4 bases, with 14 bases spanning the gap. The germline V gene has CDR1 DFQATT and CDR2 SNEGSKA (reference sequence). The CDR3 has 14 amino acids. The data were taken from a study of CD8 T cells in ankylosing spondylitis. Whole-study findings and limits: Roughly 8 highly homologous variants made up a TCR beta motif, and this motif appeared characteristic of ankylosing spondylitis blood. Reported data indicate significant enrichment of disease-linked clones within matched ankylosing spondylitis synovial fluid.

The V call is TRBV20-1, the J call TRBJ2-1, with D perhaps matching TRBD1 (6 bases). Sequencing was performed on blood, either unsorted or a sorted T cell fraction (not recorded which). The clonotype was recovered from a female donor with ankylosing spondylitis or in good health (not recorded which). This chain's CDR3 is CSANQDSLYNEQFF. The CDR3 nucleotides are TGCAGTGCTAACCAGGACAGTCTGTACAATGAGCAGTTCTTC.